This T cell receptor beta chain was retrieved from a study of T cells in Graves' hyperthyroidism and ophthalmopathy (dated by TCRdb to between 2018 and 2020). About the full investigation: A discovery cohort of around 100 patients, about 40 with Graves' ophthalmopathy and 55 to 60 with stable Graves' hyperthyroidism, was used to find distinguishing TCR V-J signatures. The paper describes TCR Vbeta CDR3 sequencing of 140 or so peripheral blood samples, made up of 43 ophthalmopathy patients, 70 to 80 hyperthyroidism patients and some 17 progressor patients. In about 6 Graves' hyperthyroidism patients, the study also compared T-cell repertoires from thyroid tissue with T-cell repertoires from blood. Once sampling was done, hyperthyroidism patients were given methimazole at a starting dose of 30 mg daily, whereas ophthalmopathy patients were given high-dose intravenous methylprednisolone. The 95 to 100 discovery patients were randomly divided into training and test sets at a 7:3 ratio. Prospective prediction of ophthalmopathy was tested in an independent validation cohort consisting of 18 hyperthyroidism patients and 15 or so patients who later progressed to ophthalmopathy. Broader findings and caveats from the paper: In validation, the model predicted progression to ophthalmopathy a median of 6.5 months before onset, with approximately 70% sensitivity and roughly 72% specificity. A 13 V-J signature model separated ophthalmopathy from stable hyperthyroidism, with approximately 87% sensitivity and 81.08% specificity in cross-validation and 80%/75% in testing. No statistical method was used to fix the sample size in advance, and group allocation was not hidden from the investigators. Most expanded thyroid clonotypes (frequency above 0.001) were also found in blood, which suggests that blood repertoires may mirror thyroid immune responses.

Including cysteine and phenylalanine, the CDR3 has 18 amino acids. Only the CDR3 portion is preserved as DNA: 54 bases, with reading frame beginning at the first base. The CDR1 and CDR2 encoded by the germline V gene are MNHNS and SASEGT. The junction carries 29 bases between V and J, which are trimmed by 8 bases and 7 bases respectively. The TCR beta CDR3 regions were amplified from the RNA transcripts. The first round of RT-PCR for the TCR CDR3 was performed with the HTBI primer set and the Qiagen OneStep RT-PCR kit. Libraries were constructed in a second round of multiplex PCR, after which size selection and purification were carried out. The libraries were sequenced on an Illumina HiSeq2000 using paired-end 100 bp reads. Under the source paper's analysis protocol: SOAPnuke was used to process the raw data, with reads discarded if the reads contained adapters or uncalled bases, had a mean Phred below 15, or lacked an exact constant-primer or identifier match. High-quality paired reads were merged using COPE v1.2.5, and each unique nucleotide sequence was defined as a clonotype. MiTCR v1.1 was used to align the clonotypes against IMGT TRBV, TRBD and TRBJ reference segments. The analysis included only V-J combinations with a frequency above 0.0001, which together covered 99% to 99.2% of the repertoires. A TCS score was defined as the ratio between F50 (clonal expansion) and ExV (chaos), using BLOSUM62-based TCRdist between CDR3 peptides within each V-J. Welch's t-statistics and random forest reduced several hundred V-J features to about 12, which were used in a naive Bayes classifier (R e1071). The similarity between thyroid and blood repertoires was quantified using the Morisita-Horn index. TCRdb's own reprocessing of the public reads used fastp at Q25 and MiXCR and kept productive beta chains. A single entry per CDR3 protein holds the most common genes and DNA from its merged rows. Here the V and J calls rest on TCRdb's processing, not on the authors' analysis. The sample records approximately 500,000 distinct CDR3 sequences, approximately 44% of which are singletons. The leading ten clones occupy approximately 8.4% of the sample.

A patient counted as having stable Graves' hyperthyroidism if no progression to ophthalmopathy occurred over 18 months of follow-up. Hyperthyroidism patients were newly diagnosed, with disease duration under 2 months, and aged 18 to 65 years. Any patient with an uncontrolled infection, another autoimmune disease, pregnancy or lactation was excluded. Clinical symptoms, serum thyroxine and TRAb, thyroid ultrasound, and orbital computed tomography formed the basis for the diagnoses. Total RNA was extracted with Trizol reagent, and quality was checked on an Agilent 2100 Bioanalyzer. To note about this clonotype: What this receptor recognizes is not known. Per-base quality was not reported, and no clone a single base away is much larger than it.

In this chain, TRBV6-1 is recombined with TRBJ1-4; the D gene is not confidently resolved. The clonotype was recovered from a woman aged 18-35 years with Graves' hyperthyroidism. The sequenced sample was peripheral blood or thyroid tissue (not recorded which). The bases read TGTGCCAGCGAGGGTGGGTCGGCGGGGAGAGCGAACACTGAAAAACTGTTTTTT. Translated, this gives CASEGGSAGRANTEKLFF.